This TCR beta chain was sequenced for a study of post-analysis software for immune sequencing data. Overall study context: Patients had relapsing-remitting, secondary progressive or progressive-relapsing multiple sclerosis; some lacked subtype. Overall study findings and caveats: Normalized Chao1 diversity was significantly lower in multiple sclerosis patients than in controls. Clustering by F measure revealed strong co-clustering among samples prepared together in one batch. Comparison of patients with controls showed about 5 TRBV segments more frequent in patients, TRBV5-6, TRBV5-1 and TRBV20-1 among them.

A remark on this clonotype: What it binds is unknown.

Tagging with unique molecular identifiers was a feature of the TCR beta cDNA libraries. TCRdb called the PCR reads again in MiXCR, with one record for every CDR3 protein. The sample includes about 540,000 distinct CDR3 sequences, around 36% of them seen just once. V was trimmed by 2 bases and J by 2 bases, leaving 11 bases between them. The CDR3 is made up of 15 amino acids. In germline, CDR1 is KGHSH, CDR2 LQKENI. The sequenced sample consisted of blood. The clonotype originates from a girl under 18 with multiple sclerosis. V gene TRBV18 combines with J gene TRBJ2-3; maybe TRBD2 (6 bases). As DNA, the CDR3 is TGTGCCAGCTCACCAGGGGCGGGACTCACAGATACGCAGTATTTT. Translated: CASSPGAGLTDTQYF.